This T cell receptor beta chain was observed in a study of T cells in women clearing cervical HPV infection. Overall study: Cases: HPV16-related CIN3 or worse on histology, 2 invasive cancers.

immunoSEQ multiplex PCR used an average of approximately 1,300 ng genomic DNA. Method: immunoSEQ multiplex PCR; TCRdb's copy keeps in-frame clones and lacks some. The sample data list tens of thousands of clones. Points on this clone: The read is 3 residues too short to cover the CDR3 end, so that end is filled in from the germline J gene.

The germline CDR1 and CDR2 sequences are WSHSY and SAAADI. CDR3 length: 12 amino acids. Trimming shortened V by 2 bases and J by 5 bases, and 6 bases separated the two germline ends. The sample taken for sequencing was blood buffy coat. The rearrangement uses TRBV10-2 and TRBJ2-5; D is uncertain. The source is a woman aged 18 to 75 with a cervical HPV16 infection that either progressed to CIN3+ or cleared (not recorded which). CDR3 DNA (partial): TGCGCCAGCAGTGAGGGGCCGGAGACC. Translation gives CASSEGPET. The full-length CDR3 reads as CASSEGPETQYF.